The T cell receptor beta chain under discussion was sequenced for a study of T-cell reconstitution after alpha-beta-depleted transplantation in children. Study-wide findings and caveats: High day-60 TCRbeta diversity in some patients came from surviving recipient T cells and thymic progenitors. Reports say that about two months after transplant, the alpha-beta T cells came out of several hundred graft clones that had expanded.

Germline lookup yields CDR1 SGHAT and CDR2 FQNNGV. This CDR3 spans 14 amino acids. The V gene lost 3 bases and the J gene lost 4 bases, with 9 bases spanning the gap. This clonotype showed up just a few times. Its antigen is unidentified. Preparation of the TCRbeta library involved a method that used unique molecular identifiers. TCRdb re-derived calls from the PCR reads in MiXCR, one entry per CDR3 protein. The data contain around 440,000 distinct CDR3 sequences, roughly 15% of them singletons. The rearrangement joins TRBV11-2 to TRBJ2-2; D could derive from TRBD1 or TRBD2 (5 bases each). This sequence was found in a boy in the first two years of life who had a stem cell transplant for Wiskott-Aldrich syndrome, so the T cells may come from the graft donor. Sequencing was performed on PBMCs, mostly from graft donor cells, taken 360 days after TCRalphabeta/CD19-depleted stem cell transplant. As DNA, the CDR3 is TGTGCCAGCAGCTTTTGGGGGTCCACCGGGGAGCTGTTTTTT. As protein: CASSFWGSTGELFF.